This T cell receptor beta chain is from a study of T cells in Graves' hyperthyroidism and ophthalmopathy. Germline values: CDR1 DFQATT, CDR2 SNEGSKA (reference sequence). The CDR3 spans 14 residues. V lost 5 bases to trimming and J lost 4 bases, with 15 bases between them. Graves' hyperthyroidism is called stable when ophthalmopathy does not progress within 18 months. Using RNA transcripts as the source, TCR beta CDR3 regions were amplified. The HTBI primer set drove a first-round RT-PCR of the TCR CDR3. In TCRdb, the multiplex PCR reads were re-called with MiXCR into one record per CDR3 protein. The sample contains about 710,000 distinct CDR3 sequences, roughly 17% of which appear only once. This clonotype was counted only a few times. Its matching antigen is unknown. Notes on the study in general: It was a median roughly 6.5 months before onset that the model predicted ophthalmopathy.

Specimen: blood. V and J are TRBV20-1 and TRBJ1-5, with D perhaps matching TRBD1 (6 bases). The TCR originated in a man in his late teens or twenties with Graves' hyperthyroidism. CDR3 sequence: CSALRGAINQPQHF. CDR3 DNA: TGCAGTGCTTTAAGGGGGGCTATAAATCAGCCCCAGCATTTT.